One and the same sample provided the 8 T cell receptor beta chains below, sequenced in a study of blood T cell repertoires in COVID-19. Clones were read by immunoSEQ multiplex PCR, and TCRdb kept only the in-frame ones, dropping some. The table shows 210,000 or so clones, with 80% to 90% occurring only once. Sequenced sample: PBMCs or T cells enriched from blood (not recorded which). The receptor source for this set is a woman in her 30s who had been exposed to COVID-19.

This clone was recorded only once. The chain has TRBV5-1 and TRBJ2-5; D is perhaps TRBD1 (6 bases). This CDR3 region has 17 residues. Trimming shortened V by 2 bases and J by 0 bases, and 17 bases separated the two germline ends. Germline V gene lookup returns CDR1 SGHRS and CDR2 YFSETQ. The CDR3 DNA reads TGCGCCAGCAGCTTAGAACCGGGACACCTGTACCAAGAGACCCAGTACTTC. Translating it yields CASSLEPGHLYQETQYF.

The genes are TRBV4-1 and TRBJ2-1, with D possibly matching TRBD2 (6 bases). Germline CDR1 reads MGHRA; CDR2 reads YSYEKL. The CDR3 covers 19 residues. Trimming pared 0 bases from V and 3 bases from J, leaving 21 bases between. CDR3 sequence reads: CASSQDFNWRDRSYNEQFF. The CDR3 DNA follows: TGCGCCAGCAGCCAAGATTTCAACTGGCGGGATCGGAGCTACAATGAGCAGTTCTTC.

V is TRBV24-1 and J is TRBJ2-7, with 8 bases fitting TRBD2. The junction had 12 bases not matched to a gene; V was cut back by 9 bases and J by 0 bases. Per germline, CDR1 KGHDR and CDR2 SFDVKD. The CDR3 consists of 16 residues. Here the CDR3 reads CATHHTSSGSSYEQYF. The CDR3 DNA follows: TGTGCCACCCACCATACCAGCAGCGGGAGCTCCTACGAGCAGTACTTC.

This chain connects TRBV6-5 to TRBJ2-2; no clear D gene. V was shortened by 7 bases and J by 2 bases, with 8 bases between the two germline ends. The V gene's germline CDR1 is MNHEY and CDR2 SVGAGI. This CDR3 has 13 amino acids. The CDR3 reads CASNSHNTGELFF. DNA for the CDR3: TGTGCCAGCAACTCCCACAACACCGGGGAGCTGTTTTTT.

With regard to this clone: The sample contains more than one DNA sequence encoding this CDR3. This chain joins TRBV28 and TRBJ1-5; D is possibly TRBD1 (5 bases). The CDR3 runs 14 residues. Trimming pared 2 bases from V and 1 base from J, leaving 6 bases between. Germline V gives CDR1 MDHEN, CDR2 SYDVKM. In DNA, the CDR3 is TGTGCCAGCAGTTTACCAGGGAGCAATCAGCCCCAGCATTTT. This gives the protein CASSLPGSNQPQHF.

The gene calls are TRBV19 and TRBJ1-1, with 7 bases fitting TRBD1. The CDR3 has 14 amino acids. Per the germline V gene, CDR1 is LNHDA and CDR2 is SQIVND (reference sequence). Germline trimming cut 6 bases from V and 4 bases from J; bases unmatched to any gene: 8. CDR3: CASRFDRAGTEAFF. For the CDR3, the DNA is TGTGCCAGTAGATTCGACAGGGCCGGCACTGAAGCTTTCTTT.

In DNA form, the CDR3 reads TGTGCCAGCAGCTTAGGTTTTAAAGGGAGAGACTATGGCTACACCTTC. Protein product: CASSLGFKGRDYGYTF. The chain combines TRBV7-8 with TRBJ1-2; the D is unclear. The CDR3 extends over 16 amino acids. Germline CDR1 is SGHVS and CDR2 is FQNEAQ. Trimming took off 1 base at V and 3 bases at J, with 15 bases between the two ends. The variable domain in full, with the rest retrieved from reference TRBV7-8 and TRBJ1-2, is GAGVSQSPRYKVAKRGQDVALRCDPISGHVSLFWYQQALGQGPEFLTYFQNEAQLDKSGLPSDRFFAERPEGSVSTLKIQRTQQEDSAVYLCASSLGFKGRDYGYTFGSGTRLTVV.

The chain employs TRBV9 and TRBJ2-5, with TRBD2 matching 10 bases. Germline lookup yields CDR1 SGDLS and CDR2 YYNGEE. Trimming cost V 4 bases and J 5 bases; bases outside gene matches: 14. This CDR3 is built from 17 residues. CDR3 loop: CASSPGVAGGRRETQYF. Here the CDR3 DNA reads TGTGCCAGCAGCCCTGGGGTAGCGGGAGGCAGGCGGGAGACCCAGTACTTC. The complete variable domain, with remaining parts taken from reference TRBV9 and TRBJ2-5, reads DSGVTQTPKHLITATGQRVTLRCSPRSGDLSVYWYQQSLDQGLQFLIQYYNGEERAKGNILERFSAQQFPDLHSELNLSSLELGDSALYFCASSPGVAGGRRETQYFGPGTRLLVL.